This TCR beta chain appears in the sequencing data of a study of control samples from healthy donors and cancer patients. V was cut by 3 bases and J by 3 bases, with 8 bases left in between. The length of the CDR3 is 14 residues. Germline CDR1 is KGHSH and CDR2 is LQKENI. Method: immunoSEQ multiplex PCR; TCRdb's copy keeps in-frame clones and lacks some. The data contain about 170,000 clones, about nine tenths of them singletons. V usage is TRBV18 and J usage is TRBJ1-4; D remains unclear. The origin of this receptor is a woman in her twenties or thirties in good health. Source material: blood. DNA for the CDR3: TGTGCCAGCTCACCGGTCAGCCCTAATGAAAAACTGTTTTTT. This sequence encodes CASSPVSPNEKLFF.